The 11 T cell receptor beta chains given below trace back to one sample, sequenced in a study of blood T cell repertoires in COVID-19. Clones were read by immunoSEQ multiplex PCR, and TCRdb kept only the in-frame ones, dropping some. This table holds about 110,000 clones, about 83% found once. The sample comprised peripheral blood. These TCRs come from a woman aged 70-85 years with acute or convalescent COVID-19.

The V and J genes are TRBV18 and TRBJ2-1; D is perhaps TRBD1 (6 bases). This CDR3 spans 16 amino acids. CDR1 and CDR2 from the germline V gene are KGHSH and LQKENI. V lost 4 bases and J lost 6, with 19 bases in between. The CDR3 nucleotides are TGTGCCAGCTCACTACAACAGGGTAGTTTGGGCAATGAGCAGTTCTTC. Encoded protein: CASSLQQGSLGNEQFF.

The chain recombines TRBV10-2 with TRBJ2-1; perhaps TRBD2 as D (6 bases). Per germline, CDR1 WSHSY and CDR2 SAAADI. V dropped 10 bases and J dropped 0 bases, with 10 bases sitting between them. CDR3 length: 13 amino acids. The CDR3 DNA sequence: TGCGCCACCATTAGCGGCTCCTACAATGAGCAGTTCTTC. Protein product: CATISGSYNEQFF.

V gene TRBV28 combines with J gene TRBJ1-3; a weak D match, TRBD1 (5 bases). The V and J ends lost 5 bases and 1 base respectively, with 12 bases between them. This CDR3 comprises 15 residues. Germline lookup yields CDR1 MDHEN and CDR2 SYDVKM. This chain's CDR3 is CASSPGGGSGNTIYF. The CDR3 coding sequence is TGTGCCAGCAGTCCCGGGGGGGGATCTGGAAACACCATATATTTT.

The sample holds one count of this clone. The rearrangement uses TRBV6-2 or TRBV6-3 and TRBJ2-7, with D uncertain. V lost 0 bases and J lost 0, with 3 bases in between. In germline, CDR1 is MNHEY, CDR2 SVGEGT. The CDR3 loop spans 13 amino acids. The CDR3 loop reads CASSYSGSYEQYV. The CDR3, as DNA: TGTGCCAGCAGTTACTCCGGCTCCTACGAGCAGTACGTC.

The V and J genes are TRBV7-2 and TRBJ1-1; maybe TRBD1 (6 bases). V was shortened by 2 bases and J by 0 bases, with 10 bases between the two germline ends. CDR1 and CDR2 (germline): SGHTA, FQGNSA. The CDR3 covers 15 residues. CDR3 nucleotide sequence: TGTGCCAGCAGCTTAACACGGGACATGAACACTGAAGCTTTCTTT. Translated: CASSLTRDMNTEAFF.

The rearrangement links TRBV5-6 to TRBJ1-2, with D perhaps matching TRBD1 (5 bases). V lost 4 bases, J lost 4 bases, and 17 bases lay in between. Germline CDR1 and CDR2: SGHDT and YYEEEE. This CDR3 region has 15 residues. The CDR3 DNA reads as TGTGCCAGCAGCGTCCAGGGATATCCTTTCTATGGCTACACCTTC. Translating gives CASSVQGYPFYGYTF. The whole variable domain, remainder taken from reference TRBV5-6 and TRBJ1-2, is DAGVTQSPTHLIKTRGQQVTLRCSPKSGHDTVSWYQQALGQGPQFIFQYYEEEERQRGNFPDRFSGHQFPNYSSELNVNALLLGDSALYLCASSVQGYPFYGYTFGSGTRLTVV.

This clone was seen only once. The rearrangement joins TRBV11-2 to TRBJ2-3; D ambiguous. V lost 1 base and J 0 bases, leaving 14 bases between the germline ends. This CDR3 comprises 17 residues. Germline V CDR1 and CDR2: SGHAT, FQNNGV. CDR3 sequence (DNA): TGTGCCAGCAGCTTAGGAGCAATCGCCTCTAGCACAGATACGCAGTATTTT. This sequence encodes CASSLGAIASSTDTQYF. The whole variable domain, remainder taken from reference TRBV11-2 and TRBJ2-3, is EAGVAQSPRYKIIEKRQSVAFWCNPISGHATLYWYQQILGQGPKLLIQFQNNGVVDDSQLPKDRFSAERLKGVDSTLKIQPAKLEDSAVYLCASSLGAIASSTDTQYFGPGTRLTVL.

This chain links TRBV6-6 with TRBJ1-1; unclear D gene. The CDR3 is 13 amino acids. Trimming cost V 5 bases and J 1 base, with 8 bases left between them. The germline V gene has CDR1 MNHNY and CDR2 SVGAGI (reference sequence). The CDR3 here is CASSPRGNTEAFF. CDR3 DNA sequence: TGTGCCAGCAGTCCCCGGGGGAACACTGAAGCTTTCTTT.

The V call is TRBV19, the J call TRBJ1-5, with D perhaps matching TRBD1 (6 bases). V lost 7 bases and J 2 bases, leaving 9 bases between the germline ends. Germline lookup yields CDR1 LNHDA and CDR2 SQIVND (reference sequence). CDR3 length: 13 residues. CDR3 region: CASTDSRNQPQHF. CDR3 sequence (DNA): TGTGCCAGTACGGACAGCCGCAATCAGCCCCAGCATTTT.

This clone has just one count. The chain has TRBV5-1 and TRBJ1-3; 7 nucleotides align to TRBD1. This CDR3 region has 15 residues. The V gene's germline CDR1 is SGHRS and CDR2 YFSETQ. Trimming at V came to 4 bases and at J to 2 bases, leaving 6 bases not matched to a gene. The CDR3 DNA reads TGCGCCAGCAGCCTGGAGGGACAGACTGGAAACACCATATATTTT. Translated: CASSLEGQTGNTIYF.

The rearrangement uses TRBV9 and TRBJ2-2; TRBD2 matches at 10 bases. CDR3 size: 15 residues. V was clipped by 1 base and J by 6 bases; unmatched bases: 3. Germline V gene lookup returns CDR1 SGDLS and CDR2 YYNGEE. CDR3 sequence reads: CASSVISGGSGELFF. The DNA for the CDR3 is TGTGCCAGCAGCGTAATTAGCGGGGGGTCCGGGGAGCTGTTTTTT. Variable domain in full (rest from reference TRBV9 and TRBJ2-2): DSGVTQTPKHLITATGQRVTLRCSPRSGDLSVYWYQQSLDQGLQFLIQYYNGEERAKGNILERFSAQQFPDLHSELNLSSLELGDSALYFCASSVISGGSGELFFGEGSRLTVL.